The 13 T cell receptor beta chains listed next were all sequenced from one sample in a study of blood T cell repertoires in COVID-19. Sequenced by immunoSEQ multiplex PCR; TCRdb stores in-frame clones only, minus some. The data show fewer than 350,000 clones, nearly 90% seen once. Sequenced material: PBMCs or T cells enriched from blood (not recorded which). The receptors come from a woman aged 18-30 years with acute COVID-19.

The chain employs TRBV10-2 and TRBJ1-5, with D maybe TRBD1 (5 bases). Germline CDR1 WSHSY, CDR2 SAAADI. V gave up 6 bases and J gave up 6 bases, with 12 bases separating them. CDR3 length: 13 amino acids. This CDR3 reads CASSRDWGQPQHF. The CDR3 nucleotides read TGCGCCAGCAGCCGGGACTGGGGTCAGCCCCAGCATTTT.

V gene TRBV6-5 combines with J gene TRBJ1-2; the D gene is possibly TRBD1 (5 bases). The CDR3 covers 14 residues. Trimming shortened V by 2 bases and J by 4 bases, and 11 bases separated the two germline ends. Germline assignment: CDR1 MNHEY and CDR2 SVGAGI. This chain's CDR3 is CASSYQPGGYGYTF. The CDR3 DNA sequence: TGTGCCAGCAGTTACCAACCGGGGGGCTATGGCTACACCTTC.

V is TRBV4-3 and J is TRBJ1-1; perhaps TRBD1 as D (6 bases). The CDR3 extends over 16 amino acids. Trimming cost V 0 bases and J 4 bases, with 15 bases left between them. Germline values: CDR1 LGHNA, CDR2 YSLEER. CDR3 protein: CASSQDTLGRGTEAFF. In DNA, the CDR3 is TGCGCCAGCAGCCAAGATACTTTAGGCAGGGGCACTGAAGCTTTCTTT.

The V gene is TRBV19, the J gene TRBJ2-1; the match to TRBD1 covers 8 bases. Trimming removed 0 bases from V and 1 base from J; junction bases left unmatched: 2. The germline gives CDR1 LNHDA, CDR2 SQIVND (reference sequence). The length of the CDR3 is 16 residues. CDR3 loop: CASSIDGDRSYNEQFF. CDR3 nucleotides: TGTGCCAGTAGTATAGACGGGGACAGGTCCTACAATGAGCAGTTCTTC.

The chain links TRBV13 to TRBJ1-3; 9 nucleotides align to TRBD1. Per the germline V gene, CDR1 is PRHDT and CDR2 is FYEKMQ (reference sequence). The CDR3 contains 15 residues. Trimming cost V 0 bases and J 4 bases; bases outside gene matches: 1. CDR3 DNA sequence: TGTGCCAGCAGCTTAGGGGACAGGGGAGGAAACACCATATATTTT. It is translated as CASSLGDRGGNTIYF.

This chain links TRBV5-1 with TRBJ2-1; 10 bases match TRBD1. The CDR3 has 16 amino acids. The V gene end was trimmed by 1 base and the J gene end by 8 bases; junction bases not matched to a gene: 9. The germline gives CDR1 SGHRS, CDR2 YFSETQ. CDR3 sequence: CASSLPLGTGVDEQFF. DNA for the CDR3: TGCGCCAGCAGCTTGCCCCTAGGGACAGGGGTCGATGAGCAGTTCTTC.

The J gene is TRBJ2-7, the V gene TRBV6-6; D is perhaps TRBD1 (5 bases). The CDR3 length is 13 residues. Trimming took 7 bases from V and 4 from J, leaving 14 bases between them. In germline, CDR1 is MNHNY, CDR2 SVGAGI (reference sequence). CDR3 loop: CASIRQGPYEQYF. The DNA of the CDR3 is TGTGCCAGCATTAGGCAGGGCCCTTACGAGCAGTACTTC.

The chain joins TRBV5-1 to TRBJ2-7, with D maybe TRBD1 (5 bases). Germline assignment: CDR1 SGHRS and CDR2 YFSETQ. The CDR3 has 14 amino acids. Trimming cost V 0 bases and J 6 bases, with 13 bases left between them. The CDR3: CASSLEAGITEQYF. The CDR3 DNA is TGCGCCAGCAGCTTGGAGGCAGGGATCACCGAGCAGTACTTC.

The DNA of the CDR3 is TGTGCCTGGAGTGGGGTCGGCAGGGGGGATTATAATTCACCCCTCCACTTT. Translating it yields CAWSGVGRGDYNSPLHF. The rearrangement joins TRBV30 to TRBJ1-6; 7 nucleotides align to TRBD1. J lost 4 bases, V lost 1 base, and 10 bases had no gene match. The CDR3 spans 17 residues. Germline V gives CDR1 GTSNPN, CDR2 SVGIG (reference sequence).

The V and J genes are TRBV18 and TRBJ1-1; perhaps TRBD1 as D (5 bases). Trimming took 1 base from V and 5 from J, leaving 14 bases between them. The CDR3 covers 15 residues. Germline V gene sequence: CDR1 KGHSH, CDR2 LQKENI. The CDR3, as DNA: TGTGCCAGCTCACCACTCTTCAGGGAAGGGACTGAAGCTTTCTTT. It specifies CASSPLFREGTEAFF.

The V call is TRBV5-1, the J call TRBJ2-1; 7 nucleotides line up with TRBD1. V gave up 0 bases and J gave up 7 bases; unmatched junction bases: 10. This CDR3 is 16 amino acids long. Germline CDR1 reads SGHRS; CDR2 reads YFSETQ. CDR3 nucleotide sequence: TGCGCCAGCAGCTTGGACGGCAGGACGGGACAGAATGAGCAGTTCTTC. It specifies CASSLDGRTGQNEQFF.

The rearrangement uses TRBV19 and TRBJ2-2; 11 bases agree with TRBD1. CDR3 length: 16 residues. Germline-derived CDR1 and CDR2 are LNHDA and SQIVND (reference sequence). The V gene end was trimmed by 2 bases and the J gene end by 7 bases; junction bases not matched to a gene: 6. The CDR3 sequence is CASSILGQGGNGELFF. The CDR3 DNA is TGTGCCAGTAGTATACTGGGACAGGGGGGGAACGGGGAGCTGTTTTTT.

Only a few counts were recorded for this clone. The chain is built from TRBV3-1 (or the pseudogene TRBV3-2) and TRBJ2-3, with TRBD1 as a possible D gene (6 bases). Trimming shortened V by 1 base and J by 6 bases, and 11 bases separated the two germline ends. The CDR3 runs 14 residues. Germline CDR1 reads LGHDT; CDR2 reads YNNKEL (reference sequence). CDR3 residues: CASSQGQARDTQYF. The CDR3 DNA sequence: TGTGCCAGCAGCCAAGGACAGGCCCGGGATACGCAGTATTTT.